These 18 T cell receptor beta chains came from one sample sequenced in a study of blood T cell repertoires in COVID-19. Clones were sequenced by immunoSEQ multiplex PCR, and TCRdb holds only the in-frame ones, with some missing. This table holds some 350,000 clones, more than 80% found once. The source material was peripheral blood. The receptors here all came from a woman between 25 and 40 years old with COVID-19, enrolled during active disease.

This clone appeared once. The J gene is TRBJ1-4, the V gene TRBV15; TRBD1 matches 7 bases. The trim removed 0 bases at V and 5 bases at J, leaving 3 bases unmatched. Per the germline V gene, CDR1 is LNHNV and CDR2 is YYDKDF (reference sequence). The CDR3 has 15 amino acids. The CDR3 DNA is TGTGCCACCAGCAGAGAAAGCAGGGGGAATGAAAAACTGTTTTTT. Residues: CATSRESRGNEKLFF. Full variable domain (missing parts from reference TRBV15 and TRBJ1-4): DAMVIQNPRYQVTQFGKPVTLSCSQTLNHNVMYWYQQKSSQAPKLLFHYYDKDFNNEADTPDNFQSRRPNTSFCFLDIRSPGLGDTAMYLCATSRESRGNEKLFFGSGTQLSVL.

This clone has a handful of counts. The chain has TRBV7-9 and TRBJ2-1; maybe TRBD1 (5 bases). V lost 2 bases, J lost 8 bases, and 16 bases lay in between. CDR3 size: 15 residues. Looked up from germline, CDR1 is SEHNR and CDR2 is FQNEAQ (reference sequence). As DNA, the CDR3 is TGTGCCAGCAGCTTATGGGGCATTGGCAGCCATGAGCAGTTCTTC. It specifies CASSLWGIGSHEQFF.

This chain links TRBV3-1 (or the pseudogene TRBV3-2) with TRBJ1-3; D remains unclear. The CDR3 covers 13 residues. V lost 3 bases and J lost 7, with 10 bases in between. The germline gives CDR1 LGHDT, CDR2 YNNKEL (reference sequence). The chain's CDR3 is CASSHGAGNTIYF. As DNA, the CDR3 is TGTGCCAGCAGCCACGGAGCGGGGAACACCATATATTTT.

V gene TRBV4-1 combines with J gene TRBJ1-4; D not certain. The CDR3 contains 15 residues. The V gene's germline CDR1 is MGHRA and CDR2 YSYEKL. Trimming took 4 bases from V and 0 from J, leaving 9 bases between them. The CDR3 spells CASSPIVATNEKLFF. In DNA form, the CDR3 reads TGCGCCAGCAGCCCAATTGTTGCAACTAATGAAAAACTGTTTTTT.

The chain joins TRBV19 to TRBJ2-1, with 7 nucleotides matching TRBD2. There are 16 residues in the CDR3. CDR1 and CDR2 from the germline V gene are LNHDA and SQIVND (reference sequence). With V trimmed by 6 bases and J by 0 bases, 8 bases remained unmatched. In DNA, the CDR3 is TGTGCCAGTAGGAACGGAGCGGGAAGCTCCTACAATGAGCAGTTCTTC. Protein sequence: CASRNGAGSSYNEQFF.

The V call is TRBV6-1, the J call TRBJ1-2; TRBD1 matches 9 bases. CDR1 is MNHNS, CDR2 SASEGT, per germline. This CDR3 spans 17 amino acids. J lost 0 bases, V lost 0 bases, and 5 bases had no gene match. Here the CDR3 DNA reads TGTGCCAGCAGTGAAGCTCGGACAGGGGTCCCTAACTATGGCTACACCTTC. This gives the protein CASSEARTGVPNYGYTF.

The chain couples TRBV6-5 to TRBJ2-1; the match to TRBD2 covers 13 bases. Germline assignment: CDR1 MNHEY and CDR2 SVGAGI. V was clipped by 8 bases and J by 10 bases; unmatched bases: 8. This CDR3 has 14 residues. CDR3 coding DNA: TGTGCCAGCCGCACTAGCGGGGGGGCTGTGGAGCAGTTCTTC. Its protein is CASRTSGGAVEQFF.

The rearrangement links TRBV18 to TRBJ2-3, with D perhaps matching TRBD1 (5 bases). Looked up from germline, CDR1 is KGHSH and CDR2 is LQKENI. Trimming removed 6 bases from V and 3 bases from J, with 7 bases in between. The CDR3 runs 12 residues. DNA of the CDR3: TGTGCCAGCTCTCAGGGAACAGATACGCAGTATTTT. It encodes CASSQGTDTQYF. The variable domain in full, with the rest retrieved from reference TRBV18 and TRBJ2-3, is NAGVMQNPRHLVRRRGQEARLRCSPMKGHSHVYWYRQLPEEGLKFMVYLQKENIIDESGMPKERFSAEFPKEGPSILRIQQVVRGDSAAYFCASSQGTDTQYFGPGTRLTVL.

The V and J genes are TRBV11-1 and TRBJ2-1, with 11 bases fitting TRBD2. Per the germline V gene, CDR1 is SGHAT and CDR2 is FQDESV (reference sequence). J gave up 3 bases and V 3 bases, and 1 base lay outside the gene matches. The CDR3 sequence is 15 residues long. The CDR3 coding sequence is TGTGCCAGCAGCTTCGGGACTAGCGGCTACAATGAGCAGTTCTTC. Amino acid sequence: CASSFGTSGYNEQFF.

The chain employs TRBV29-1 and TRBJ1-2; D gene unclear. Trimming stripped 2 bases from V and 3 bases from J, with 13 bases between. The V gene's germline CDR1 is SQVTM and CDR2 ANQGSEA. CDR3 length equals 14 residues. CDR3 residues: CSVELSKGDYGYTF. The CDR3, as DNA: TGCAGCGTTGAACTTAGCAAGGGAGACTATGGCTACACCTTC.

With respect to this clone: Other DNA sequences within the sample encode an identical CDR3. The rearrangement links TRBV18 to TRBJ2-1; 9 bases are a match to TRBD1. Looked up from germline, CDR1 is KGHSH and CDR2 is LQKENI. The V segment lost 2 bases and the J segment 2 bases; nucleotides outside the gene matches: 1. This CDR3 region has 15 residues. CDR3 loop: CASSPGTGTYNEQFF. The CDR3 DNA reads TGTGCCAGCTCACCAGGGACAGGGACCTACAATGAGCAGTTCTTC.

The chain combines TRBV3-1 (or the pseudogene TRBV3-2) with TRBJ2-3; TRBD2 is a possible D gene (6 bases). This CDR3 is 18 amino acids long. Looked up from germline, CDR1 is LGHDT and CDR2 is YNNKEL (reference sequence). Deletions cut 0 bases from V and 0 bases from J, with 16 bases between. The chain's CDR3 is CASSQDIGTPISTDTQYF. For the CDR3, the DNA is TGTGCCAGCAGCCAAGACATCGGGACTCCCATTAGCACAGATACGCAGTATTTT.

The chain combines TRBV28 with TRBJ1-4; a possible D gene is TRBD1 (6 bases). The CDR3 extends over 15 amino acids. Germline V lookup: CDR1 MDHEN, CDR2 SYDVKM. V was trimmed by 2 bases and J by 8 bases, leaving 15 bases between them. CDR3 sequence: CASSLEFPTGEKLFF. The CDR3 coding sequence is TGTGCCAGCAGTTTAGAATTCCCGACAGGCGAAAAACTGTTTTTT.

The chain combines TRBV9 with TRBJ2-3; 10 bases match TRBD2. CDR3 length: 15 residues. The J segment lost 0 bases and the V segment lost 2 bases, leaving 0 bases of the junction unmatched. Per germline, CDR1 SGDLS and CDR2 YYNGEE. CDR3 coding DNA: TGTGCCAGCAGCGTGACTAGCGGGAGCACAGATACGCAGTATTTT. It codes for CASSVTSGSTDTQYF.

V and J are TRBV28 and TRBJ2-7; tentative D call: TRBD1 (6 bases). Germline loops: CDR1 MDHEN, CDR2 SYDVKM. V was clipped by 1 base and J by 1 base, with 11 bases between them. CDR3 length: 15 residues. The CDR3 DNA is TGTGCCAGCAGTTTATACCCCGACAGGTCCTACGAGCAGTACTTC. It codes for CASSLYPDRSYEQYF.

This sequence joins TRBV29-1 and TRBJ2-2; 9 bases fit TRBD2. Germline trimming cut 7 bases from V and 2 bases from J; bases unmatched to any gene: 8. This CDR3 has 15 residues. CDR1 and CDR2 (germline): SQVTM, ANQGSEA. The CDR3 DNA follows: TGCAGCGCCGTTGTTAGCGGGGGAAACACCGGGGAGCTGTTTTTT. It specifies CSAVVSGGNTGELFF.

V usage is TRBV6-6 and J usage is TRBJ2-7; 10 nucleotides match TRBD2. This CDR3 has 16 residues. CDR1 is MNHNY and CDR2 is SVGAGI in the germline V gene (reference sequence). V trimming: 10 bases; J trimming: 6 bases; junction bases outside the gene matches: 18. CDR3 sequence: CATPWIKLAGVLEQYV. CDR3 in DNA: TGTGCCACCCCCTGGATTAAGCTAGCGGGAGTCCTCGAGCAGTACGTC.

This sequence joins TRBV9 and TRBJ2-3; a possible D gene is TRBD2 (6 bases). Trimming stripped 4 bases from V and 0 bases from J, with 15 bases between. Looked up from germline, CDR1 is SGDLS and CDR2 is YYNGEE. CDR3 length: 16 residues. The chain's CDR3 is CASSPRSGTSTDTQYF. Here the CDR3 DNA reads TGTGCCAGCAGCCCCCGTAGCGGAACAAGCACAGATACGCAGTATTTT.